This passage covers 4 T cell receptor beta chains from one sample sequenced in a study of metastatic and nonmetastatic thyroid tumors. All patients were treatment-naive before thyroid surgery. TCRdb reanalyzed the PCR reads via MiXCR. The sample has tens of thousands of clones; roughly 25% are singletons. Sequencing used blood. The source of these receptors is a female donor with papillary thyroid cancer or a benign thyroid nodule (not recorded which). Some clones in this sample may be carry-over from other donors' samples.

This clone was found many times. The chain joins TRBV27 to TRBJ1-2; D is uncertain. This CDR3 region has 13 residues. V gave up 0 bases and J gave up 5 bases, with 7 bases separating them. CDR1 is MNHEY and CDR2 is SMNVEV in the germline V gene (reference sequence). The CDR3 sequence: CASSLSAYYGYTF. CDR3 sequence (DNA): TGTGCCAGCAGTTTATCGGCATATTATGGCTACACCTTC.

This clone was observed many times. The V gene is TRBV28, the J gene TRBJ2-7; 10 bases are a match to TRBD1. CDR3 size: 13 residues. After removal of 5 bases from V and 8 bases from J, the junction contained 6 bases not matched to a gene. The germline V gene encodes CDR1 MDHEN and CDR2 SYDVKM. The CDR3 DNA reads TGTGCCAGCAGTCCGGGACAGGGGCTAAAGCAGTACTTC. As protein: CASSPGQGLKQYF.

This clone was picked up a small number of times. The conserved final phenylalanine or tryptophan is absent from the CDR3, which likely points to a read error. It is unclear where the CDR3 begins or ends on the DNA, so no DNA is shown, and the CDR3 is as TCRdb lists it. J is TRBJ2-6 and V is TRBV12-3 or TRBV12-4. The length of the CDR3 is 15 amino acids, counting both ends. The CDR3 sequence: CASSRWDSGANVLAL.

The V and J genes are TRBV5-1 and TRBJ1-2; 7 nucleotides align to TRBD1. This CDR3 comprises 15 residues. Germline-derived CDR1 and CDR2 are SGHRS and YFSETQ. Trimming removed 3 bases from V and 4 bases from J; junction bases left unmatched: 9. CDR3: CASSSAGTEPYGYTF. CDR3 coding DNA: TGCGCCAGCAGCTCGGCCGGGACAGAACCCTATGGCTACACCTTC. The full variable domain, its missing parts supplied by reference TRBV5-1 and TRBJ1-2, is KAGVTQTPRYLIKTRGQQVTLSCSPISGHRSVSWYQQTPGQGLQFLFEYFSETQRNKGNFPGRFSGRQFSNSRSEMNVSTLELGDSALYLCASSSAGTEPYGYTFGSGTRLTVV.